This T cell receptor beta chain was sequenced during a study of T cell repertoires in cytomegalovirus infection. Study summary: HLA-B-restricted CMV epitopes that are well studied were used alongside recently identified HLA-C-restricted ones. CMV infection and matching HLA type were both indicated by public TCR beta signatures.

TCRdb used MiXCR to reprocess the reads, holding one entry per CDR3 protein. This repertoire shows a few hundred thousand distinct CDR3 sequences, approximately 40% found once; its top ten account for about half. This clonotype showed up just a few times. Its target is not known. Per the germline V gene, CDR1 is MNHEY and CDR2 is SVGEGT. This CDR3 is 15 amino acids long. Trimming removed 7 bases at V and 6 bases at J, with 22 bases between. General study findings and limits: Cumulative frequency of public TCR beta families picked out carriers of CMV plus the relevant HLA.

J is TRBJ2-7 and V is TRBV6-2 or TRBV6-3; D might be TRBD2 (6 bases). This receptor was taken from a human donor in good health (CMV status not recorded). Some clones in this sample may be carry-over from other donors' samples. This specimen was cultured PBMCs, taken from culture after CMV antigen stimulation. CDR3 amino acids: CASTLWRDQTTEQYF. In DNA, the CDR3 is TGTGCCAGCACCCTCTGGAGGGATCAGACTACCGAGCAGTACTTC.